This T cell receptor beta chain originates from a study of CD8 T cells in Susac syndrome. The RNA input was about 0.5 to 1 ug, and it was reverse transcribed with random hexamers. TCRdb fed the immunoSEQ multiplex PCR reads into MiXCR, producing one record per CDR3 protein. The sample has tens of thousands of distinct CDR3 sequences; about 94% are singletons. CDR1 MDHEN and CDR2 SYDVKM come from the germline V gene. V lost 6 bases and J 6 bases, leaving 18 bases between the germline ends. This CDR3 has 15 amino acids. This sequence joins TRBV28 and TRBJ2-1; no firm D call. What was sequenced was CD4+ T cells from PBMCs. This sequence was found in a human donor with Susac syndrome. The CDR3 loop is CASSSPGSVANEQFF. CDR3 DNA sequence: TGTGCCAGCAGCTCCCCCGGCTCCGTGGCCAATGAGCAGTTCTTC.